This T cell receptor (beta chain) was obtained from a study of shared clonotypes between healthy human individuals. Per germline, CDR1 KGHSH and CDR2 LQKENI. Trimming pared 2 bases from V and 1 base from J, leaving 14 bases between. The CDR3 spans 16 residues. In the original analysis: As immunoSEQ supplied junction-only sequences (without quality scores), filtering differed. TCRdb's copy holds only in-frame clones and misses some; the assay was immunoSEQ multiplex PCR. That table is the source of V, J and clone size, and D and trimming were worked out from the DNA. The sample lists 2 million to 2.5 million clones, 85% to 95% occurring once.

This chain links TRBV18 with TRBJ1-1; possible D gene TRBD1, 6 bases. The sequence was collected from a man younger than 35 in good health. Some clones in this sample may be carry-over from other donors' samples. The specimen was naive CD4+ T cells from PBMCs. The subset was: CD45RA+ positively selected. CDR3 sequence (DNA): TGTGCCAGCTCACCAAGGCAGGGGAGAACGAACACTGAAGCTTTCTTT. The encoded protein is CASSPRQGRTNTEAFF.